These 4 T cell receptor beta chains share one sample of origin, sequenced in a study of graft-versus-host responses after intestinal transplantation. Sequencing was performed with immunoSEQ multiplex PCR; in TCRdb, only in-frame clones are kept and a portion is missing. This table holds about 43,000 clones, roughly 95% found once. The sequencing here drew on PBMCs, taken approximately 360 days after intestinal transplant. Receptors were obtained from a human patient who received an intestinal transplant, so some T cells may come from the graft donor.

The chain links TRBV28 to TRBJ2-2, with unresolved D. CDR1 is MDHEN, CDR2 SYDVKM, per germline. V was trimmed by 7 bases and J by 0 bases, leaving 12 bases between them. This CDR3 is 15 amino acids long. The CDR3 DNA reads as TGTGCCAGCACCCTTCCTCTATCGAACACCGGGGAGCTGTTTTTT. Protein: CASTLPLSNTGELFF.

The rearrangement joins TRBV5-6 to TRBJ2-7; D is possibly TRBD2 (6 bases). This CDR3 spans 11 amino acids. The germline V gene encodes CDR1 SGHDT and CDR2 YYEEEE. Trimming took 2 bases from V and 6 from J, leaving 6 bases between them. The CDR3 sequence is CASSFGGEQYF. CDR3 nucleotide sequence: TGTGCCAGCAGCTTCGGGGGCGAGCAGTACTTC. The whole variable domain, remainder taken from reference TRBV5-6 and TRBJ2-7, is DAGVTQSPTHLIKTRGQQVTLRCSPKSGHDTVSWYQQALGQGPQFIFQYYEEEERQRGNFPDRFSGHQFPNYSSELNVNALLLGDSALYLCASSFGGEQYFGPGTRLTVT.

The chain combines TRBV15 with TRBJ2-3, with a tentative D call TRBD2 (6 bases). V was cut by 5 bases and J by 8 bases, with 17 bases left in between. Germline CDR1 and CDR2: LNHNV and YYDKDF (reference sequence). There are 14 residues in the CDR3. The CDR3 coding sequence is TGTGCCACCAGCGCCGACGAGTTGGGGGGTACGCAGTATTTT. Its protein is CATSADELGGTQYF.

This CDR3 reads CASSDRGLVSPHEQFF. For the CDR3, the DNA is TGCGCCAGCAGCGACCGCGGGCTGGTATCACCCCATGAGCAGTTCTTC. The chain employs TRBV10-1 and TRBJ2-1; D may be TRBD2 (5 bases). V lost 6 bases to trimming and J lost 8 bases, with 23 bases between them. The CDR3 extends over 16 amino acids. Germline V CDR1 and CDR2: WNHNN, SYGVQD (reference sequence).